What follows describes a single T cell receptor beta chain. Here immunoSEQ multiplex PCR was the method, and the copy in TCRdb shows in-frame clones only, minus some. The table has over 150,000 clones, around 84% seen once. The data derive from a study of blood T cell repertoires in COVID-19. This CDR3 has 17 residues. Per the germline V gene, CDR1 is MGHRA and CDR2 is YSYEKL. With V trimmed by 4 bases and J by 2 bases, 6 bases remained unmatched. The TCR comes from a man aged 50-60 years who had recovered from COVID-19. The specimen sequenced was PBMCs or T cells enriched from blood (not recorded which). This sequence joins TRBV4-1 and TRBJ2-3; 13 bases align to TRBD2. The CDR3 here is CASSLRTSGGATDTQYF. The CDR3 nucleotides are TGCGCCAGCAGCCTCCGTACTAGCGGGGGGGCCACAGATACGCAGTATTTT.